The clone carrying this TCR beta chain was detected once. The antigen is unknown. The table came from immunoSEQ multiplex PCR; TCRdb's copy has only in-frame clones and leaves some out. Of about 7,600 clones in the sample, about four fifths were seen once. The data belong to a study of chemoradiotherapy in HPV16-positive cancers. Findings of the study overall: The functional HPV-specific definition rests on just a couple of HPV16-positive patients. Candidate HPV-specific clones and E7-related TCR motifs grew in tumor during treatment. For HPV16-positive patients, expanding HPV-responsive T cells associated with longer recurrence-free survival.

Trimming removed 4 bases at V and 0 bases at J, with 9 bases between. Per the germline V gene, CDR1 is KGHSY and CDR2 is FQNENV. The CDR3 length is 14 residues. Repertoires were sampled repeatedly during chemoradiotherapy. This TCR was recovered from a human donor with HPV-associated anogenital cancer. The chain joins TRBV16 to TRBJ1-2, with D possibly matching TRBD1 (5 bases). The specimen comprised blood, sampled from a patient who underwent chemoradiotherapy. The CDR3 sequence is CASSLRGTNYGYTF. CDR3 DNA sequence: TGTGCCAGCAGCCTACGGGGGACTAACTATGGCTACACCTTC.